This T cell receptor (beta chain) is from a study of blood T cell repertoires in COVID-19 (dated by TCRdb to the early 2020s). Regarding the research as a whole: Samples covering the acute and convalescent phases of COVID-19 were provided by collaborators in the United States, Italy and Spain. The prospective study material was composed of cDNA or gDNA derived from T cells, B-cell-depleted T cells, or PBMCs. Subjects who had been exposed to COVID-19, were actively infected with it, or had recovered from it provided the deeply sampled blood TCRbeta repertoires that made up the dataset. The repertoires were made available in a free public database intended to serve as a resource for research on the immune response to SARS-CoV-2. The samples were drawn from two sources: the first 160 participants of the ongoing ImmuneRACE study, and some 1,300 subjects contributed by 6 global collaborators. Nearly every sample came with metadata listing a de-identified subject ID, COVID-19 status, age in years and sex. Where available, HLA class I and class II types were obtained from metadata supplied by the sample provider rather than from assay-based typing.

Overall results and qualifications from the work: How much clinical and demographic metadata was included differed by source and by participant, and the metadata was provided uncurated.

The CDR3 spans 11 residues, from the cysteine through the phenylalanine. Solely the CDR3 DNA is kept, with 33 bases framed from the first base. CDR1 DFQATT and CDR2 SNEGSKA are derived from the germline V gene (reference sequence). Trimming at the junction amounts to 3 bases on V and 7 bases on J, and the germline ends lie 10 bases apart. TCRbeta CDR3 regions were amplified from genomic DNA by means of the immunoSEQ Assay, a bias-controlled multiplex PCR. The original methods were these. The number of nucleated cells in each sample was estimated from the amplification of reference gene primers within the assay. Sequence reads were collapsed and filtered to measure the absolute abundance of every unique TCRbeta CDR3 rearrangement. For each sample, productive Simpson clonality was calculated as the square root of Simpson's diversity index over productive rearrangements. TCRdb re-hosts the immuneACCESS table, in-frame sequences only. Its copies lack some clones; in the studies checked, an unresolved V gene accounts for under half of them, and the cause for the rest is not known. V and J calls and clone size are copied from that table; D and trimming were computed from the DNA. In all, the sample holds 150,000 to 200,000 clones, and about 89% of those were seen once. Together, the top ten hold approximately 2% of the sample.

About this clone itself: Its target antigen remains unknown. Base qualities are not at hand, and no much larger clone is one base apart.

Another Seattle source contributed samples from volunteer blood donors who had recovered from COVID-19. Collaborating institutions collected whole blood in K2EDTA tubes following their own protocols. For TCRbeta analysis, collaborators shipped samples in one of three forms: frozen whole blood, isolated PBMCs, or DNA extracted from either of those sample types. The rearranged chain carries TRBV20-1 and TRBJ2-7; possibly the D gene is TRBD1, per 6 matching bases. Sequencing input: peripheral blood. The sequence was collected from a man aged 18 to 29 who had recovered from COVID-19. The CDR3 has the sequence CSASRGQEQYF. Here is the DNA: TGCAGTGCTAGCCGAGGACAGGAGCAGTACTTC.